Shown below are 24 T cell receptor beta chains from a single sample sequenced in a study of CD8+ T cells in alopecia areata. cDNA prepared by RNA extraction and subsequent reverse transcription served as the template for sequencing. Sequenced by immunoSEQ multiplex PCR; TCRdb stores in-frame clones only, minus some. This table has some 170,000 clones, approximately 59% appearing once. The source was CD4+ T cells sorted from blood, collected at week 0. All receptors derive from a human donor with alopecia areata.

The CDR3 loop reads CSGGAMDTEAFF. The CDR3 DNA sequence: TGCAGCGGGGGGGCCATGGACACTGAAGCTTTCTTT. V is TRBV29-1 and J is TRBJ1-1; weak D call: TRBD1 (6 bases). The V end lost 7 bases, the J end lost 3 bases, and 12 bases lay between the germline ends. Germline V gene data show CDR1 as SQVTM and CDR2 as ANQGSEA. The CDR3 is made up of 12 amino acids.

This clone has just one count. This chain links TRBV9 with TRBJ2-1, with D tentatively TRBD2 (5 bases). V gave up 3 bases and J gave up 0 bases, with 10 bases separating them. There are 15 residues in the CDR3. CDR1 SGDLS and CDR2 YYNGEE come from the germline V gene. CDR3 DNA: TGTGCCAGCAGCGCGGGTGGGAGCTCCTACAATGAGCAGTTCTTC. This translates into CASSAGGSSYNEQFF. The whole variable domain, filled in from reference TRBV9 and TRBJ2-1, reads DSGVTQTPKHLITATGQRVTLRCSPRSGDLSVYWYQQSLDQGLQFLIQYYNGEERAKGNILERFSAQQFPDLHSELNLSSLELGDSALYFCASSAGGSSYNEQFFGPGTRLTVL.

The V gene is TRBV29-1, the J gene TRBJ2-5; 7 nucleotides agree with TRBD2. The germline V gene encodes CDR1 SQVTM and CDR2 ANQGSEA. This CDR3 spans 13 amino acids. V trimming: 8 bases; J trimming: 5 bases; junction bases outside the gene matches: 11. In nucleotides, the CDR3 is TGCAGCTACCCTGGGAGGGTTCGGGAGACCCAGTACTTC. Protein product: CSYPGRVRETQYF.

The chain couples TRBV6-6 to TRBJ1-5; 12 nucleotides match TRBD1. The CDR3 contains 16 residues. Trimming removed 2 bases from V and 5 bases from J; junction bases left unmatched: 4. Per the germline V gene, CDR1 is MNHNY and CDR2 is SVGAGI (reference sequence). For the CDR3, the DNA is TGTGCCAGCAGTTACCGGGACAGGGGGCCCCATCAGCCCCAGCATTTT. Translating it yields CASSYRDRGPHQPQHF.

This clone was seen more than once but under ten times. V gene TRBV6-5 combines with J gene TRBJ1-3; D remains ambiguous. From germline, CDR1 is MNHEY and CDR2 SVGAGI. V was clipped by 4 bases and J by 0 bases, with 10 bases between them. The CDR3 extends over 15 amino acids. Here the CDR3 reads CASSSPRVSGNTIYF. CDR3 bases: TGTGCCAGCAGTTCGCCGCGGGTCTCTGGAAACACCATATATTTT.

The chain combines TRBV27 with TRBJ2-7; D is perhaps TRBD1 (7 bases). Germline loops: CDR1 MNHEY, CDR2 SMNVEV (reference sequence). This CDR3 has 14 residues. V was cut by 6 bases and J by 3 bases, with 15 bases left in between. The CDR3 DNA reads TGTGCCAGCAGATCTCCGGGGGACAGCTACGAGCAGTACTTC. Its protein product is CASRSPGDSYEQYF.

Only a few counts were recorded for this clone. The V gene is TRBV7-9, the J gene TRBJ2-7; D may match TRBD1 or TRBD2 (5 bases each). V shed 3 bases and J shed 2 bases, with 14 bases lying between them. This CDR3 contains 15 residues. Germline V gives CDR1 SEHNR, CDR2 FQNEAQ (reference sequence). This CDR3 reads CASSFSPGPTYEQYF. CDR3 nucleotide sequence: TGTGCCAGCAGCTTTTCTCCGGGACCGACCTACGAGCAGTACTTC.

The chain is built from TRBV30 and TRBJ1-6; tentatively, D is TRBD1 (5 bases). Trimming took off 3 bases at V and 9 bases at J, with 18 bases between the two ends. The CDR3 contains 15 residues. The germline gives CDR1 GTSNPN, CDR2 SVGIG (reference sequence). The CDR3 here is CAWSRRTGGSSPLHF. Here the CDR3 DNA reads TGTGCCTGGAGCCGACGAACAGGAGGGTCTTCACCCCTCCACTTT.

This clone was seen more than once but under ten times. The CDR3 region is CSGTAQGANEQFF. In DNA form, the CDR3 reads TGCAGCGGTACAGCTCAGGGGGCGAATGAGCAGTTCTTC. The genes are TRBV29-1 and TRBJ2-1; 8 positions match TRBD1. CDR3 length: 13 amino acids. CDR1 and CDR2 (germline): SQVTM, ANQGSEA. Trimming cost V 7 bases and J 7 bases; bases outside gene matches: 9.

This clone was recorded many times. The chain employs TRBV5-5 and TRBJ1-3; D call uncertain. Germline CDR1 and CDR2: SGHKS and YYEKEE (reference sequence). Trimming cost V 4 bases and J 4 bases, with 9 bases left between them. The CDR3 runs 13 residues. CDR3 in amino acids: CASSRTDGNTIYF. The CDR3 bases are TGTGCCAGCAGCCGGACGGACGGAAACACCATATATTTT.

The V call is TRBV30, the J call TRBJ1-1; unclear D gene. Germline V gene lookup returns CDR1 GTSNPN and CDR2 SVGIG (reference sequence). CDR3 size: 13 residues. V was trimmed by 3 bases and J by 0 bases, leaving 8 bases between them. The DNA of the CDR3 is TGTGCCTGGAGCCCAAGACTGAACACTGAAGCTTTCTTT. It is translated as CAWSPRLNTEAFF.

This chain links TRBV5-1 with TRBJ1-2; D is undetermined. V lost 0 bases and J lost 8, with 14 bases in between. The CDR3 covers 14 residues. The germline CDR1 and CDR2 sequences are SGHRS and YFSETQ. CDR3 in DNA: TGCGCCAGCAGCTTGGTCTTGGGGTATAGGGGCTACACCTTC. Amino acids: CASSLVLGYRGYTF.

This clone is a singleton in its sample. This chain links TRBV5-1 with TRBJ1-2, with 8 bases lining up with TRBD1. The CDR3 runs 14 residues. V lost 4 bases, J lost 4 bases, and 6 bases stayed unmatched. Germline-derived CDR1 and CDR2 are SGHRS and YFSETQ. CDR3 sequence (DNA): TGCGCCAGCAGCACACAGGGGGAGGTCTATGGCTACACCTTC. Translated, it gives CASSTQGEVYGYTF.

This chain connects TRBV6-1 to TRBJ2-5; 7 positions match TRBD1. Trimming removed 0 bases from V and 0 bases from J; junction bases left unmatched: 7. CDR3 length: 17 residues. Germline V gives CDR1 MNHNS, CDR2 SASEGT. The DNA for the CDR3 is TGTGCCAGCAGTGAAGCGGTGGGGGACAGATACCAAGAGACCCAGTACTTC. Translating it yields CASSEAVGDRYQETQYF.

Only a few counts were recorded for this clone. The chain links TRBV10-3 to TRBJ2-7; maybe TRBD2 (6 bases). The germline gives CDR1 ENHRY, CDR2 SYGVKD. V lost 10 bases, J lost 7 bases, and 14 bases lay in between. CDR3 size: 11 residues. The CDR3 protein is CATFGTQEQYF. Written as DNA, the CDR3 is TGTGCCACATTCGGGACTCAGGAGCAGTACTTC.

This clone was counted a single time. The CDR3 loop is CASSEYGRQGGTEAFF. Here the CDR3 DNA reads TGTGCCAGCAGTGAATATGGGAGACAGGGAGGCACTGAAGCTTTCTTT. The chain has TRBV25-1 and TRBJ1-1; 7 nucleotides line up with TRBD1. Looked up from germline, CDR1 is MGHDK and CDR2 is SYGVNS. After removal of 0 bases from V and 4 bases from J, the junction contained 8 bases not matched to a gene. The CDR3 is 16 residues long. Full variable domain (rest looked up from reference TRBV25-1 and TRBJ1-1): EADIYQTPRYLVIGTGKKITLECSQTMGHDKMYWYQQDPGMELHLIHYSYGVNSTEKGDLSSESTVSRIRTEHFPLTLESARPSHTSQYLCASSEYGRQGGTEAFFGQGTRLTVV.

The count of this clone is one. The rearrangement joins TRBV11-2 to TRBJ1-4, with 9 bases lining up with TRBD1. The V gene's germline CDR1 is SGHAT and CDR2 FQNNGV. The V and J ends lost 5 bases and 8 bases, in that order; junction bases with no gene match: 6. CDR3 length: 14 residues. The DNA for the CDR3 is TGTGCCAGCAGCCCGACAGGGGGTAGGGAAAAACTGTTTTTT. Translating it yields CASSPTGGREKLFF.

Regarding this clone: This sample includes further DNA sequences coding for the same CDR3. In DNA form, the CDR3 reads TGCAGTGCTAATCGTGAAGAGACCCAGTACTTC. This gives the protein CSANREETQYF. The genes are TRBV20-1 and TRBJ2-5; D remains unclear. The CDR3 has 11 residues. Trimming took off 4 bases at V and 3 bases at J, with 6 bases between the two ends. Germline CDR1 reads DFQATT; CDR2 reads SNEGSKA (reference sequence).

This clone showed up just once. V is TRBV18 and J is TRBJ2-5; a weak D match, TRBD1 (6 bases). V lost 4 bases and J lost 1, with 13 bases in between. Germline lookup yields CDR1 KGHSH and CDR2 LQKENI. The CDR3 extends over 15 amino acids. In DNA form, the CDR3 reads TGTGCCAGCTCACACTCCGGACAGTCCCAAGAGACCCAGTACTTC. As protein: CASSHSGQSQETQYF.

This clone came up once. This chain uses TRBV27 with TRBJ2-3; perhaps TRBD2 as D (7 bases). Germline values: CDR1 MNHEY, CDR2 SMNVEV (reference sequence). Trimming left V 0 bases short and J 1 base short, with 11 bases between. This CDR3 has 16 residues. CDR3 DNA sequence: TGTGCCAGCAGTTTATCTAGGGGGGGCCGCACAGATACGCAGTATTTT. As protein: CASSLSRGGRTDTQYF.

This clone was seen more than once but under ten times. The chain couples TRBV10-3 to TRBJ2-3, with 9 positions matching TRBD2. After removal of 3 bases from V and 0 bases from J, the junction contained 10 bases not matched to a gene. Germline assignment: CDR1 ENHRY and CDR2 SYGVKD. There are 18 residues in the CDR3. CDR3 bases: TGTGCCATCAGTGAAGTCCCGGGTAGCGGGGGAAGCACAGATACGCAGTATTTT. The encoded protein is CAISEVPGSGGSTDTQYF.

This clone was counted between two and nine times. The chain has TRBV5-1 and TRBJ2-7; D is ambiguous. Per germline, CDR1 SGHRS and CDR2 YFSETQ. Trimming stripped 4 bases from V and 6 bases from J, with 11 bases between. The CDR3 has 12 amino acids. The CDR3 region has the DNA TGCGCCAGCAGCCGAGAGCCAGGCGAGCAGTACTTC. Translation: CASSREPGEQYF.

The CDR3 nucleotides read TGTGCCAGCAGTTTGGTCCTCAATTCACCCCTCCACTTT. This encodes CASSLVLNSPLHF. This chain connects TRBV27 to TRBJ1-6; no reliable D call. There are 13 residues in the CDR3. The germline V and J ends were trimmed by 3 bases and 7 bases, with 7 bases remaining between them. Germline values: CDR1 MNHEY, CDR2 SMNVEV (reference sequence).

V usage is TRBV6-1 and J usage is TRBJ2-7; 10 positions agree with TRBD1. Germline V lookup: CDR1 MNHNS, CDR2 SASEGT. V gave up 8 bases and J gave up 5 bases; unmatched junction bases: 12. The CDR3 runs to 15 residues. CDR3 nucleotide sequence: TGTGCCAGCGCCCGTGTCGGGACAGGGGTAAACGAGCAGTACTTC. Encoded protein: CASARVGTGVNEQYF.